This T cell receptor beta chain was sequenced for a study of CD8+CD57+ T cells in acquired aplastic anemia. Study context: Across the sorted CD4+ and CD8+ cells, DNA amounts averaged roughly 3 ug. Points from the study as a whole: Found in both controls and patients were around 29 CD8+ CDR3 sequences. A significant difference in CD8+ Simpson's diversity between patients and controls was not found.

A word on this clonotype: The target antigen is unknown.

This CDR3 has 15 residues. From germline, CDR1 is SGHVS and CDR2 FQNEAQ. V was clipped by 5 bases and J by 4 bases; unmatched bases: 5. Genomic DNA, the template, was used for profiling of the TCR beta VDJ and CDR3. TCRdb itself ran the reads through MiXCR, one entry per CDR3 protein. The sample holds approximately 300,000 distinct CDR3 sequences, under 60% seen once. Patients selected for sequencing had displayed CD8+CD57+ cell expansion by flow cytometry. The clonotype comes from a human donor with aplastic anemia. The sequenced sample was sorted CD4+, CD8+, or CD8+CD57+ T cells (not recorded which) from PBMCs. This chain connects TRBV7-8 to TRBJ2-2; 9 bases align to TRBD1. The CDR3 nucleotides read TGTGCCAGCAGCCCGACAGGGGGAGGCACCGGGGAGCTGTTTTTT. Protein: CASSPTGGGTGELFF.